The 6 T cell receptor beta chains reported below all come from one sample, sequenced in a study of Ad26.COV2.S vaccination and SARS-CoV-2 variants. Noted treatment: over 15 received Ad26.COV2.S at low or high dose, single or two shots; about 5 received placebo; per-sample allocation not given. Sampling happened 63 days after the first vaccine or placebo injection. Some clones are missing from TCRdb's copy, which holds only in-frame ones; the method was immunoSEQ multiplex PCR. The sample shows 450,000 to 550,000 clones, roughly 87% of them seen only once. The specimen comprised peripheral blood, sampled in a trial of Ad26.COV2.S vaccine versus placebo. The receptors come from a person between 18 and 59 years old who received the Ad26.COV2.S COVID-19 vaccine or a placebo.

The DNA of the CDR3 is TGTGCCAGCAGCCGAAGACAGCGCGGGGTGGGCTCCTATAATTCACCCCTCCACTTT. Protein sequence: CASSRRQRGVGSYNSPLHF. The chain joins TRBV6-6 to TRBJ1-6; D is perhaps TRBD1 (5 bases). CDR3 size: 19 residues. V lost 6 bases and J 0 bases, leaving 21 bases between the germline ends. From germline, CDR1 is MNHNY and CDR2 SVGAGI (reference sequence).

V gene TRBV7-9 combines with J gene TRBJ1-2; TRBD1 matches 10 bases. Germline loops: CDR1 SEHNR, CDR2 FQNEAQ (reference sequence). Losses at the gene ends were 7 bases for V and 5 bases for J; bases not matched to a gene: 13. The CDR3 sequence is 16 residues long. CDR3 in DNA: TGTGCCAGCACCTTTCTAAGGGGACAGGGGCCATATGGCTACACCTTC. Its translation is CASTFLRGQGPYGYTF.

The chain couples TRBV3-1 (or the pseudogene TRBV3-2) to TRBJ1-1; D unclear. Trimming removed 1 base at V and 0 bases at J, with 6 bases between. The CDR3 has 14 residues. CDR1 and CDR2 from the germline V gene are LGHDT and YNNKEL (reference sequence). The chain's CDR3 is CASSQGVMNTEAFF. CDR3 DNA: TGTGCCAGCAGCCAAGGAGTGATGAACACTGAAGCTTTCTTT.

The J gene is TRBJ2-7, the V gene TRBV3-1 (or the pseudogene TRBV3-2); tentative D call: TRBD2 (5 bases). The CDR3 totals 14 residues. V lost 0 bases and J 1 base, leaving 7 bases between the germline ends. Per the germline V gene, CDR1 is LGHDT and CDR2 is YNNKEL (reference sequence). CDR3 region: CASSQDRGSYEQYF. The CDR3, as DNA: TGTGCCAGCAGCCAAGACCGGGGTTCCTACGAGCAGTACTTC.

V is TRBV7-2 and J is TRBJ2-5; TRBD2 might be the D (5 bases). Between the trimmed V and J ends, which lost 5 bases and 4 bases, there was a span of 14 bases. Germline assignment: CDR1 SGHTA and CDR2 FQGNSA. The CDR3 is made up of 14 amino acids. CDR3 nucleotides: TGTGCCAGCAGCCCCGGTCGAGGGAGAGAGACCCAGTACTTC. It specifies CASSPGRGRETQYF.

The genes are TRBV19 and TRBJ2-7; the match to TRBD2 covers 8 bases. This CDR3 is 13 amino acids long. Per germline, CDR1 LNHDA and CDR2 SQIVND (reference sequence). The V segment lost 4 bases and the J segment 5 bases; nucleotides outside the gene matches: 4. CDR3 sequence: CASSRNSGNEQYF. The CDR3 DNA reads TGTGCCAGTAGTAGAAATAGCGGGAACGAGCAGTACTTC.